A selection of T cell receptor beta chains follows, all from one sample in a study of identifying expanded T cells in peripheral blood. Only in-frame clones appear in the TCRdb table, and some are missing; sequencing was by immunoSEQ multiplex PCR. The table lists tens of thousands of clones, 88% of them singletons. Sequencing was carried out using blood. The receptors derive from a person between 18 and 70 years old in good health. CDR3s include the opening cysteine and the closing phenylalanine or tryptophan. A D gene is named only where the DNA matches it firmly.

. TRBJ2-7 TRBV28 CASSQRTLSYEQYF TGTGCCAGCAGTCAAAGGACTCTTTCCTACGAGCAGTACTTC
. TRBJ1-3 TRBV6-6 CASSLALGAGNTIYF TGTGCCAGCAGTTTAGCGCTGGGCGCTGGAAACACCATATATTTT
TRBD1 TRBJ2-7 TRBV19 CASRGQGSNEQYF TGTGCCAGTAGAGGACAGGGAAGTAACGAGCAGTACTTC
. TRBJ2-5 TRBV7-2 CASSFAGRAGARETQYF TGTGCCAGCAGCTTTGCAGGGAGAGCTGGGGCGCGAGAGACCCAGTACTTC
. TRBJ1-3 TRBV5-6 CASSLGLRARGPPDTIYF TGTGCCAGCAGCTTGGGTTTACGAGCGAGGGGCCCGCCTGACACCATATATTTT
TRBD1 TRBJ2-3 TRBV5-1 CASSPVTGTGGRTQYF TGCGCCAGCAGTCCTGTAACAGGGACAGGGGGCAGAACGCAGTATTTT
. TRBJ1-1 TRBV6-5 CASRSGQLVNSEAFF TGTGCCAGCAGGTCAGGACAGTTGGTAAACTCTGAAGCTTTCTTT
. TRBJ2-7 TRBV5-6 CASSLDWDMGEQYF TGTGCCAGCAGCTTGGATTGGGACATGGGCGAGCAGTACTTC
TRBD1 TRBJ2-7 TRBV5-5 CASSRDRGHEQYF TGTGCCAGCAGCCGGGACAGGGGCCACGAGCAGTACTTC
. TRBJ1-2 TRBV6-1 CASSEYPEGTFDGYTF TGTGCCAGCAGTGAATACCCGGAGGGGACTTTCGATGGCTACACCTTC
TRBD2 TRBJ2-7 TRBV19 CASSMEAGGPYEQYF TGTGCCAGTAGTATGGAAGCGGGGGGGCCCTACGAGCAGTACTTC
TRBD1 TRBJ2-3 TRBV5-1 CASSLRQGAEDTQYF TGCGCCAGCAGCTTGCGACAGGGGGCTGAAGATACGCAGTATTTT
TRBD2 TRBJ2-1 TRBV14 CASSQYRLASLYNEQFF TGTGCCAGCAGCCAATATAGACTAGCGAGCCTGTACAATGAGCAGTTCTTC
. TRBJ1-4 TRBV21-1 CASSKASLGRSQGASKATNEKLFF TGTGCCAGCAGCAAAGCTTCCTTGGGAAGGAGTCAGGGGGCGAGTAAGGCAACTAATGAAAAACTGTTTTTT